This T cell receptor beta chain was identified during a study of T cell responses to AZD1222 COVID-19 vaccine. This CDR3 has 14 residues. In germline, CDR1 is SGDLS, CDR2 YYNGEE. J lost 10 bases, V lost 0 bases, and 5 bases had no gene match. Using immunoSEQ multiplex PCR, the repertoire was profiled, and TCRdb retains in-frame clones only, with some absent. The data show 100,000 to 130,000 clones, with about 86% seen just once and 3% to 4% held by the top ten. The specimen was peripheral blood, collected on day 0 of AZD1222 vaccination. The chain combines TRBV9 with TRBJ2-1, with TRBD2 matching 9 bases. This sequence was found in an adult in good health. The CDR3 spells CASSVEGLAWEQFF. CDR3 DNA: TGTGCCAGCAGCGTAGAGGGACTAGCTTGGGAGCAGTTCTTC.